This TCR beta chain originates from a study of sequential checkpoint blockade in melanoma (dated by TCRdb to about 2019). Describing the broader study: In a 1:1 randomization, patients received either first-line nivolumab then ipilimumab (arm A) or ipilimumab then nivolumab (arm B). Maintenance nivolumab was given following each of the two trial sequences. DNA from around 96 pretreatment melanoma tumor samples was subjected to TCRbeta immunosequencing. For some 24 patients, matched tumor biopsies were obtained before treatment and at week 13, following single-agent nivolumab (arm A) or ipilimumab (arm B). About 75% of the matched tumor biopsy pairs taken before and after treatment were from the same lesion.

Overall study results and their limits: The response-prediction model combining TCR metrics and mutation burden needs validation in larger, independent patient cohorts. In the nivolumab-first arm (arm A), an association was found between pretreatment tumor TIL clonality and response (P = .04). Small sample sizes and reduced statistical power limited the within-arm analyses of tumor T-cell fraction. Patients with increases in tumor T-cell fraction and clonality by week 13 were approximately 30 times more likely to achieve clinical benefit. Tumor T-cell fraction and clonality were correlated with PD-L1 staining and CD8+ T-cell counts, but not with mutational load.

V is reduced by 0 bases and J by 12 bases, leaving a spacing of 15 bases between them. Reading the germline V gene (reference sequence) gives CDR1 LNHNV and CDR2 YYDKDF. The CDR3 holds 14 amino acids from the cysteine to the phenylalanine. The DNA shown is the 42-base CDR3, in frame from base 1. This clone came up a few times. What this receptor recognizes is not known. Base quality data are lacking; no much larger clone is found one base away. TCRbeta CDR3 regions were immunosequenced from genomic DNA with the immunoSEQ Assay. Prior to high-throughput sequencing, genomic DNA was amplified by bias-controlled multiplex PCR. The authors' analysis ran thus. To quantify the absolute abundance of each unique TCRbeta CDR3 region, the sequences were collapsed and filtered. Clonality, defined as 1 minus Pielou's evenness, was calculated using productive rearrangements only. Tumor T-cell fraction was calculated by normalizing TCRbeta template counts to usable DNA, which was estimated from several housekeeping genes. A previously published method was used to identify clones whose frequencies were significantly greater in on-treatment samples than in baseline samples. Imported from immuneACCESS, the table was reduced by TCRdb to in-frame sequences with V and J called. These copies leave out some clones; in studies compared against another copy, an unresolved V gene accounts for under half, and the cause of the remainder is not known. Clone size and the V and J calls come from that table; the DNA yielded D and trimming. In all, the sample holds approximately 8,800 clones, and about 23% of those were seen once. The ten largest clonotypes hold roughly 13% of the sample.

The sample's treatment or condition label is to be understood as: randomized to nivolumab then ipilimumab (arm A) or the reverse (arm B). Prior DNA-damaging chemotherapy had not been received by any trial patient. The samples were obtained from melanoma patients enrolled in CheckMate 064, an open-label, randomized phase II trial testing sequential checkpoint blockade. Tumor TCR sequencing used genomic DNA from formalin-fixed paraffin-embedded (FFPE) tissue samples. The TCR sequence derives from a human donor with melanoma. Sequenced here: tumor tissue (inferred from file names), sampled from a patient given nivolumab and ipilimumab in sequence. The sequence joins TRBV15 to TRBJ2-1; the D region possibly corresponds to TRBD2 (5 bases align). The CDR3 reads as follows: CATSRDHDGAVQFF. The sequenced DNA: TGTGCCACCAGCAGAGATCATGACGGAGCGGTGCAGTTCTTC. Supplemented by the reference TRBV15 and TRBJ2-1 proteins around the CDR3, the complete variable domain is DAMVIQNPRYQVTQFGKPVTLSCSQTLNHNVMYWYQQKSSQAPKLLFHYYDKDFNNEADTPDNFQSRRPNTSFCFLDIRSPGLGDTAMYLCATSRDHDGAVQFFGPGTRLTVL.